This note documents a single T cell receptor (beta chain) sequence. Its antigen is unidentified. The CDR3 extends over 11 amino acids. The V gene's germline CDR1 is SQVTM and CDR2 ANQGSEA. Extractions gave at least 5.5 micrograms of total RNA per sample. Together with a sample-barcoded 5' primer, a J-beta primer mix was included in a second PCR lasting about 6 to 11 cycles. Every molecule of cDNA carried a tag from a template-switch adaptor with 12 random nucleotides. Each CDR3 protein gets one entry after TCRdb re-called the 5' RACE reads with MiXCR. Here the sample spans roughly 410,000 distinct CDR3 sequences, about 49% being singletons. The sample originates from a study of blood T cells in healthy people across ages. Study results and caveats: Diversity was higher, and naive CD4+ cells more numerous, in long-lived donors than in aged donors. Roughly linear age-related decline in beta diversity appeared, significant by age 40.

The sequencing sample was made of blood. The source is a man between 60 and 70 years old in good health. The V gene is TRBV29-1, the J gene TRBJ2-5; D is unclear. The J call is in doubt because the DNA end fits TRBJ2-7 better. CDR3 sequence reads: CSEMGWNEQYF. CDR3 sequence (DNA): TGCAGTGAGATGGGCTGGAACGAGCAGTACTTC.